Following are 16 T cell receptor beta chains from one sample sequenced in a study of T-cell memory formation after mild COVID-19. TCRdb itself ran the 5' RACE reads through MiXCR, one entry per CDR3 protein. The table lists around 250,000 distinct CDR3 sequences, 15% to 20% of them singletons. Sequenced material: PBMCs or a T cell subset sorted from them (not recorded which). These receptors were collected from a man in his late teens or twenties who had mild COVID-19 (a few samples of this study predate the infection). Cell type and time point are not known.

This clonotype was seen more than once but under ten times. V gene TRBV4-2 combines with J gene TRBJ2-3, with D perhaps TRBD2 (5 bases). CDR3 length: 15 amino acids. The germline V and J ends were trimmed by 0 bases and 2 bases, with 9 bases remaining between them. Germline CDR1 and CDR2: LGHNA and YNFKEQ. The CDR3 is CASSQEPGSTDTQYF. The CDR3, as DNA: TGTGCCAGCAGCCAAGAGCCGGGGTCCACAGATACGCAGTATTTT.

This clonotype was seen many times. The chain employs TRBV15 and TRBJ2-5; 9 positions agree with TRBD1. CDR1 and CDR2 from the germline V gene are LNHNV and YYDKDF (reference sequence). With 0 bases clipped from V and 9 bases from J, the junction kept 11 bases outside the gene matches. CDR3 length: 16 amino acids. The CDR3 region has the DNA TGTGCCACCAGCAGAGATAAAGGGACAGGGTTTTTTTCCCAGTACTTC. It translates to CATSRDKGTGFFSQYF.

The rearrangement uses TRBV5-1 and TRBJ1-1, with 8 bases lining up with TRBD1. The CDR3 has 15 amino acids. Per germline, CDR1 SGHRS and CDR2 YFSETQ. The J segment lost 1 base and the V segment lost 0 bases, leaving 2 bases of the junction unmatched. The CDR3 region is CASSLETGANTEAFF. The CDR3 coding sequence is TGCGCCAGCAGCTTGGAGACAGGGGCGAACACTGAAGCTTTCTTT.

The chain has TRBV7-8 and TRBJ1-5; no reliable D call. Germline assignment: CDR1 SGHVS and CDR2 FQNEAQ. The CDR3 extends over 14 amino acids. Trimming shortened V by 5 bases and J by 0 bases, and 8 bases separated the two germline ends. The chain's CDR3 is CASSPLGSNQPQHF. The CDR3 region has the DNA TGTGCCAGCAGCCCATTGGGTAGCAATCAGCCCCAGCATTTT. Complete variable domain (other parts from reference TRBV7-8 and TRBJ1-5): GAGVSQSPRYKVAKRGQDVALRCDPISGHVSLFWYQQALGQGPEFLTYFQNEAQLDKSGLPSDRFFAERPEGSVSTLKIQRTQQEDSAVYLCASSPLGSNQPQHFGDGTRLSIL.

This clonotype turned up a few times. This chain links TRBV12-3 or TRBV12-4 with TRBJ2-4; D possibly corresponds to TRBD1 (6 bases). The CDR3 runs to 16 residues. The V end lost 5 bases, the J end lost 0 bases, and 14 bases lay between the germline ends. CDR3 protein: CASSLDRALAKNIQYF. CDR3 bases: TGTGCCAGCAGTCTGGACAGAGCTTTAGCCAAAAACATTCAGTACTTC.

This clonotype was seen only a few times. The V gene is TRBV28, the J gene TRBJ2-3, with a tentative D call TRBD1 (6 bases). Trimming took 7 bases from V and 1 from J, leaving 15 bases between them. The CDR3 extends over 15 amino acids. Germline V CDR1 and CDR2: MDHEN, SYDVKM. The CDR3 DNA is TGTGCCAGCACCCCCGAGCAGGGGCGCACAGATACGCAGTATTTT. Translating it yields CASTPEQGRTDTQYF.

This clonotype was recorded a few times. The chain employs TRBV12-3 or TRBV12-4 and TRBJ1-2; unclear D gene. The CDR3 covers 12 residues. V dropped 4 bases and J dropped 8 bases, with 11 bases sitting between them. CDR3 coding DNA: TGTGCCAGCAGTTCTGGGCAGCGAGGCTACACCTTC. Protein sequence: CASSSGQRGYTF.

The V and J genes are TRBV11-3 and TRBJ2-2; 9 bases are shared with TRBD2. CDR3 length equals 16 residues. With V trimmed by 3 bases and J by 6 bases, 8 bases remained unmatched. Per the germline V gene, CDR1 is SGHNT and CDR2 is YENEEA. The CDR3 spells CASSFRGAGGPGELFF. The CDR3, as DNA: TGTGCCAGCAGCTTTCGTGGCGCGGGGGGGCCCGGGGAGCTGTTTTTT. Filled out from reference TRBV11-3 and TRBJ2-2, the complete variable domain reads EAGVVQSPRYKIIEKKQPVAFWCNPISGHNTLYWYLQNLGQGPELLIRYENEEAVDDSQLPKDRFSAERLKGVDSTLKIQPAELGDSAVYLCASSFRGAGGPGELFFGEGSRLTVL.

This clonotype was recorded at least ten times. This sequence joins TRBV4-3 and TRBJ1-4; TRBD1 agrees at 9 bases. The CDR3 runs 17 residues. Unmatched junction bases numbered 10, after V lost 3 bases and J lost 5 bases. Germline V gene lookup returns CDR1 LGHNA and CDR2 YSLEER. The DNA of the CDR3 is TGCGCCAGCAGCCAGGGACAGGGAGGAACCCAAAATGAAAAACTGTTTTTT. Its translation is CASSQGQGGTQNEKLFF.

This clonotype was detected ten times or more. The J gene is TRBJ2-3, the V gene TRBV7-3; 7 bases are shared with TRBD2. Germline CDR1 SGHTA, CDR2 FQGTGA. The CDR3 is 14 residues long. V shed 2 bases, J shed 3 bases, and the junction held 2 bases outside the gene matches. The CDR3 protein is CASSLLGGTDTQYF. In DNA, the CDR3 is TGTGCCAGCAGCTTATTGGGGGGGACAGATACGCAGTATTTT.

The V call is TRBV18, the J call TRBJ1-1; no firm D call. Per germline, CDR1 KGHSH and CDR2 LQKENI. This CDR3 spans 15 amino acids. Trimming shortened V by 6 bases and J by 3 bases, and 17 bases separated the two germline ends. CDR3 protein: CASSRSEGIDTEAFF. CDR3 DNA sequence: TGTGCCAGCTCCCGCAGTGAGGGAATTGACACTGAAGCTTTCTTT.

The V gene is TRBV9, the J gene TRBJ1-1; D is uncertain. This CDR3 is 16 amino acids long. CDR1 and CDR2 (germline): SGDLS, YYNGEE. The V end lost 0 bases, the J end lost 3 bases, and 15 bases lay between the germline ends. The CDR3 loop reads CASSVGSGLLDTEAFF. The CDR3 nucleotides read TGTGCCAGCAGCGTAGGATCCGGACTATTGGACACTGAAGCTTTCTTT.

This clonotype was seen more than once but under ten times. The CDR3 nucleotides read TGCGCCAGCAGTATCGACTCCTACAATGAGCAGTTCTTC. Residues: CASSIDSYNEQFF. This chain uses TRBV5-1 with TRBJ2-1; unclear D gene. V lost 5 bases, J lost 0 bases, and 6 bases lay in between. Per germline, CDR1 SGHRS and CDR2 YFSETQ. The CDR3 is 13 residues long. Drawing the rest from reference TRBV5-1 and TRBJ2-1, the complete variable domain is KAGVTQTPRYLIKTRGQQVTLSCSPISGHRSVSWYQQTPGQGLQFLFEYFSETQRNKGNFPGRFSGRQFSNSRSEMNVSTLELGDSALYLCASSIDSYNEQFFGPGTRLTVL.

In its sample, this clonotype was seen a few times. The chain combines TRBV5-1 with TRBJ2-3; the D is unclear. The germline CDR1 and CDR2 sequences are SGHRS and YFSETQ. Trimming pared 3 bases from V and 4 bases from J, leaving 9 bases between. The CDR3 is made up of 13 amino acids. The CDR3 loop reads CASSSGSSDTQYF. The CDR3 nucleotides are TGCGCCAGCAGCTCGGGTAGTTCAGATACGCAGTATTTT.

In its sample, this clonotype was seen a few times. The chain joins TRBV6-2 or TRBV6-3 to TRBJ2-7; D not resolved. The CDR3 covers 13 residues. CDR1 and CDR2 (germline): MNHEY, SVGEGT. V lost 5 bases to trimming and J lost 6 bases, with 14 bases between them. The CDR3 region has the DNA TGTGCCAGCAGTCTTCCAAAATATGGCGAGCAGTACGTC. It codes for CASSLPKYGEQYV.

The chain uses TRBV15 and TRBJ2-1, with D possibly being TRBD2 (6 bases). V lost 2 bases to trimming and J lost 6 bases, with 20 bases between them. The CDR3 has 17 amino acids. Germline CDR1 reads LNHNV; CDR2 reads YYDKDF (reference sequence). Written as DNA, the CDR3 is TGTGCCACCAGCAGAACCGGGACTCCCCGAGGAGGCAATGAGCAGTTCTTC. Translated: CATSRTGTPRGGNEQFF.